One and the same sample provided the 3 T cell receptor beta chains below, sequenced in a study of CD8+CD57+ T cells in acquired aplastic anemia. According to the study, genomic DNA was the template for TCR beta VDJ and CDR3 profiling. Using its own MiXCR run on the reads, TCRdb lists one record per CDR3 protein. The sample carries fewer than 200,000 distinct CDR3 sequences, around 50% recorded once. Patients chosen for sequencing had CD8+CD57+ cells that had expanded, as shown by flow cytometry. Sequenced sample: sorted CD4+, CD8+, or CD8+CD57+ T cells (not recorded which) from PBMCs. These receptor sequences come from a human donor with aplastic anemia.

This clonotype was observed a single time. This could be a read error, since a much larger clone is one nucleotide away. This chain joins TRBV5-1 and TRBJ1-3; D remains ambiguous. Trimming took off 0 bases at V and 0 bases at J, with 7 bases between the two ends. Germline CDR1 and CDR2: SGHRS and YFSETQ. The CDR3 loop spans 15 amino acids. The CDR3 protein is CASSLGYISGNTIYF. DNA for the CDR3: TGCGCCAGCAGCTTGGGGTATATCTCTGGAAACACCATATATTTT.

This rearrangement joins TRBV7-8 to TRBJ2-5; unclear D gene. This CDR3 is built from 10 residues. The V end was cut by 8 bases, the J end by 5 bases, with 6 bases between. The germline CDR1 and CDR2 sequences are SGHVS and FQNEAQ. CDR3 loop: CASLLETQYF. DNA of the CDR3: TGTGCCAGCCTTTTGGAGACCCAGTACTTC.

The rearrangement joins TRBV7-3 to TRBJ2-3; D might be TRBD1 or TRBD2, each matching 5 bases. Germline V lookup: CDR1 SGHTA, CDR2 FQGTGA. Trimming cost V 2 bases and J 2 bases, with 14 bases left between them. CDR3 size: 16 residues. The CDR3 DNA reads TGTGCCAGCAGCTTATATGTGGGGGTAACCACAGATACGCAGTATTTT. This translates into CASSLYVGVTTDTQYF.